Following are 14 T cell receptor beta chains from one sample sequenced in a study of cytomegalovirus exposure and HLA in healthy donors. Data came from immunoSEQ multiplex PCR; TCRdb stores just in-frame clones and leaves some out. The sample carries approximately 280,000 clones, more than 75% recorded once. Sequencing used PBMCs. These receptors all stem from a woman aged 18 to 35 in good health and CMV-seronegative.

This sequence joins TRBV18 and TRBJ1-5; D uncertain. Trimming took 2 bases from V and 1 from J, leaving 15 bases between them. This CDR3 comprises 17 residues. The germline gives CDR1 KGHSH, CDR2 LQKENI. Here the CDR3 DNA reads TGTGCCAGCTCACCATTTGATGGGCCGAGCAGCAATCAGCCCCAGCATTTT. Its protein is CASSPFDGPSSNQPQHF.

The rearrangement joins TRBV4-1 to TRBJ2-7; a weak D match, TRBD2 (7 bases). Between the trimmed V and J ends, which lost 1 base and 5 bases, there was a span of 21 bases. Germline values: CDR1 MGHRA, CDR2 YSYEKL. The CDR3 contains 17 residues. The CDR3 here is CASSQVGRGGGTHEQYF. CDR3 sequence (DNA): TGCGCCAGCAGCCAAGTAGGGAGGGGGGGAGGGACTCACGAGCAGTACTTC.

This clone has just a few counts. The rearrangement joins TRBV28 to TRBJ1-1; D gene ambiguous. V was pared by 6 bases and J by 8 bases, with 16 bases between. The CDR3 has 13 amino acids. From germline, CDR1 is MDHEN and CDR2 SYDVKM. As DNA, the CDR3 is TGTGCCAGCAGCGGAGGCCGTAAACTCGAAGCTTTCTTT. Residues: CASSGGRKLEAFF.

In DNA form, the CDR3 reads TGCGCCAGCAGCGTGGCATCGGGGGCTGGAAACACCATATATTTT. Translating gives CASSVASGAGNTIYF. The V gene is TRBV5-1, the J gene TRBJ1-3; possible D gene TRBD1, 5 bases. The CDR3 length is 15 residues. Germline CDR1 is SGHRS and CDR2 is YFSETQ. V gave up 4 bases and J gave up 2 bases, with 13 bases separating them.

The chain recombines TRBV6-5 with TRBJ2-7, with 7 positions matching TRBD1. V shed 0 bases and J 3 bases; nucleotides not matched to a gene: 8. The CDR3 covers 16 residues. Germline assignment: CDR1 MNHEY and CDR2 SVGAGI. As DNA, the CDR3 is TGTGCCAGCAGTTACTCGGGGGCAGGGGGAGACTACGAGCAGTACTTC. This encodes CASSYSGAGGDYEQYF.

The CDR3 nucleotides read TGTGCCAGCAGTTTTCGGATAGCGGGAGTTTACGAGCAGTACTTC. It codes for CASSFRIAGVYEQYF. This chain joins TRBV27 and TRBJ2-7; TRBD2 matches at 9 bases. The ends lost 3 bases at V and 4 bases at J; junction bases unmatched: 7. Per the germline V gene, CDR1 is MNHEY and CDR2 is SMNVEV (reference sequence). The CDR3 has 15 residues.

The V and J genes are TRBV5-4 and TRBJ2-5, with D uncertain. The germline CDR1 and CDR2 sequences are SGHNT and YYREEE (reference sequence). The CDR3 loop spans 13 amino acids. Trimming left V 4 bases short and J 5 bases short, with 12 bases between. The CDR3 sequence: CASSPREAETQYF. In DNA, the CDR3 is TGTGCCAGCAGCCCCCGAGAAGCGGAGACCCAGTACTTC.

The chain is built from TRBV7-2 and TRBJ2-7; a possible D gene is TRBD2 (6 bases). Germline V gene sequence: CDR1 SGHTA, CDR2 FQGNSA. This CDR3 is 15 amino acids long. Trimming pared 3 bases from V and 6 bases from J, leaving 18 bases between. CDR3 nucleotides: TGTGCCAGCAGCTTTTCGGGCGCACCCGGGGGCGAGCAGTACTTC. Translated: CASSFSGAPGGEQYF. Full variable domain (missing parts from reference TRBV7-2 and TRBJ2-7): GAGVSQSPSNKVTEKGKDVELRCDPISGHTALYWYRQSLGQGLEFLIYFQGNSAPDKSGLPSDRFSAERTGGSVSTLTIQRTQQEDSAVYLCASSFSGAPGGEQYFGPGTRLTVT.

This clone appeared a few times. The chain uses TRBV19 and TRBJ1-1, with 8 bases lining up with TRBD1. This CDR3 spans 14 amino acids. Germline V gene sequence: CDR1 LNHDA, CDR2 SQIVND (reference sequence). V trimming: 8 bases; J trimming: 1 base; junction bases outside the gene matches: 6. For the CDR3, the DNA is TGTGCCAGTTCGACAGGGGCGAGGAACACTGAAGCTTTCTTT. Translating gives CASSTGARNTEAFF.

J is TRBJ2-7 and V is TRBV28, with 8 nucleotides matching TRBD2. V shed 4 bases and J 1 base; nucleotides not matched to a gene: 18. The CDR3 contains 19 residues. Looked up from germline, CDR1 is MDHEN and CDR2 is SYDVKM. The CDR3 sequence is CASSWPGSVAGQLSYEQYF. CDR3 nucleotides: TGTGCCAGCAGTTGGCCAGGGTCGGTAGCGGGACAATTATCCTACGAGCAGTACTTC.

This chain links TRBV5-6 with TRBJ2-1, with TRBD2 matching 7 bases. Germline CDR1 is SGHDT and CDR2 is YYEEEE. The J segment lost 3 bases and the V segment lost 4 bases, leaving 4 bases of the junction unmatched. There are 14 residues in the CDR3. In DNA, the CDR3 is TGTGCCAGCAGCGCTGCTAGCGGCTACAATGAGCAGTTCTTC. Amino acids: CASSAASGYNEQFF.

Comments on this clone: Distinct nucleotide sequences in the sample also encode this CDR3. The chain couples TRBV18 to TRBJ2-5, with unresolved D. CDR1 is KGHSH, CDR2 LQKENI, per germline. V shed 0 bases and J shed 1 base, with 3 bases lying between them. This CDR3 has 13 residues. As DNA, the CDR3 is TGTGCCAGCTCACCACCGAGCCAAGAGACCCAGTACTTC. Translating it yields CASSPPSQETQYF.

The rearrangement uses TRBV9 and TRBJ2-1, with 8 bases fitting TRBD2. Germline V CDR1 and CDR2: SGDLS, YYNGEE. CDR3 length: 17 residues. The ends lost 3 bases at V and 5 bases at J; junction bases unmatched: 13. Written as DNA, the CDR3 is TGTGCCAGCAGCGCCCGAGGACTAGCAGACGTGAACAATGAGCAGTTCTTC. Protein product: CASSARGLADVNNEQFF. Combining the CDR3 with reference TRBV9 and TRBJ2-1 gives the whole variable domain DSGVTQTPKHLITATGQRVTLRCSPRSGDLSVYWYQQSLDQGLQFLIQYYNGEERAKGNILERFSAQQFPDLHSELNLSSLELGDSALYFCASSARGLADVNNEQFFGPGTRLTVL.

The chain recombines TRBV10-2 with TRBJ2-7; TRBD2 agrees at 14 bases. Germline V gene data show CDR1 as WSHSY and CDR2 as SAAADI. CDR3 size: 15 residues. V lost 6 bases and J lost 4; bases outside the gene matches: 5. CDR3 in amino acids: CASRVGTSGSYEQYF. The CDR3 DNA sequence: TGCGCCAGCAGGGTTGGGACTAGCGGGAGTTACGAGCAGTACTTC.